The following is a T cell receptor beta chain sequence with its context. These data come from a study of blood T cell repertoires in COVID-19. Study overall: The United States, Italy and Spain supplied acute and convalescent COVID-19 samples. Nucleic acid was either cDNA or gDNA, and it came from T cells, B-cell-depleted T cells, or PBMCs.

Original data processing: Estimation of nucleated cell counts was performed using reference gene primer amplification. The method was immunoSEQ multiplex PCR; TCRdb's version includes in-frame clones alone and lacks a portion of them. The D gene and trimming were derived from the DNA, and the V and J assignments and clone size from that table. The sample consists of 150,000 to 200,000 clones, approximately 90% of them appearing once. From germline, CDR1 is SNHLY and CDR2 FYNNEI. Germline trimming cut 7 bases from V and 0 bases from J; bases unmatched to any gene: 9. The CDR3 has 16 residues. The source is a man in his sixties with acute or convalescent COVID-19. The sample taken for sequencing was peripheral blood. The chain recombines TRBV2 with TRBJ1-3, with TRBD1 matching over 7 bases. The CDR3 protein is CASTQGGGNSGNTIYF. CDR3 bases: TGTGCCAGCACTCAGGGGGGCGGGAACTCTGGAAACACCATATATTTT. Filled out from reference TRBV2 and TRBJ1-3, the complete variable domain reads EPEVTQTPSHQVTQMGQEVILRCVPISNHLYFYWYRQILGQKVEFLVSFYNNEISEKSEIFDDQFSVERPDGSNFTLKIRSTKLEDSAMYFCASTQGGGNSGNTIYFGEGSWLTVV.